Given below is one T cell receptor beta chain in context. There is no known antigen for this receptor. Per-base qualities were not stored, and no clone one base away is much larger. Donors were 39 systemically healthy Caucasian individuals from Russia aged roughly 6 to 95 years. Each donor gave ten milliliters of peripheral blood, collected into EDTA-treated Vacutainer tubes. Ficoll-Paque density-gradient centrifugation was used to isolate PBMCs, with at least 7 million per sample. Total RNA was extracted from PBMCs with Trizol reagent, with at least 6 micrograms obtained per sample. For every donor, flow cytometry on a PBMC aliquot measured the percentage of naive CD45RAhigh/CD27high T cells. This sample is drawn from a study of blood T cells in healthy people across ages (dated by TCRdb to 2013 to 2016). With regard to the full study: In model experiments, roughly one uniquely barcoded TCR beta cDNA molecule per two T cells was captured by template switching. The study analyzed two additional independent replicas of 1 million unique cDNA reads from the same blood draw for two donors, one aged 18 to 30 and one aged 80 or older. Age-related changes in TCR beta repertoire diversity were measured in the study by deep sequencing normalized with unique cDNA molecular identifiers. To avoid experimental bias, donors of different ages were randomly spread across the sequencing lanes. Four age groups were formed from the donors: young (average about 17 years), middle-aged (approximately 41), aged (62) and long-lived (less than 85).

V gives up 4 bases and J gives up 0 bases, and the segment between their germline ends measures 13 bases. From the germline V gene, CDR1 is ENHRY and CDR2 is SYGVKD. The CDR3, cysteine through phenylalanine, is 16 amino acids long. Of all the DNA, just the CDR3 is kept, 48 bases in frame from base 1. The library was produced with 5' RACE. Instrument used: Illumina HiSeq 2500. A second PCR of about 6 to 11 cycles was performed with a sample-barcoded 5' primer and a J-beta primer mix. A template-switch 5' adaptor carrying 12 random nucleotides introduced a unique molecular identifier onto each TCR beta cDNA molecule. Each sample yielded at least 3 million CDR3-containing paired-end reads. First-strand cDNA was synthesized from all RNA with the Mint cDNA synthesis kit, primed by a TRBC-specific oligonucleotide. All cDNA was treated with uracil-DNA glycosylase and then went through a first 18-cycle PCR with the universal primers M1SS and BC2_uni_R. As for how the authors treated the data: Normalization of each sample was performed by random selection of 1 million high-quality reads, each carrying a distinct molecular identifier. Reads with shared molecular identifiers were discarded instead of being binned into consensus sequences. MiTCR, with a Q25 quality threshold and the strictest error-elimination algorithm, was used for CDR3 identification, clonotype clustering and error correction. Lower-bound total TCR beta diversity was estimated with a nonparametric unseen species model using Euler transformation. Using fastp at Q25 and MiXCR, TCRdb reprocessed the public reads and kept productive beta chains. Every distinct CDR3 protein forms one entry, paired with its most common genes and DNA. The V and J calls were determined by TCRdb, not by the authors. This sample holds about 1.6 million distinct CDR3 sequences; about 35% were observed only once. The ten largest clones take up approximately 10% of the sample.

Overall results and qualifications from the work: Because the CMV infection status of the donors was unknown, age-related changes in expanded clonotypes may potentially have been confounded. A strong correlation was found between observed TCR beta diversity and the percentage of naive T cells measured by flow cytometry. Compared with the aged group, more naive CD4+ T cells, fewer expanded clones and increased TCR diversity were shown by the long-lived group, suggesting age selection. Conclusive comparison of naive and antigen-experienced compartments was prevented by the profiling of bulk unsorted PBMCs. Observed TCR beta diversity per million T cells fell roughly linearly with age, and a significant reduction was already apparent by age roughly 40. Estimates of total diversity based on one million sequenced T cells were regarded as lower bounds and as underestimates.

The source of this sequence is a woman under 40 in good health. The receptor chain draws on TRBV10-3 and TRBJ2-1, and perhaps TRBD2 as D gene, on 6 matching bases. Sequencing input: blood. The CDR3 region reads CAISGGLTSSYNEQFF. The DNA reads as follows: TGTGCCATCAGTGGAGGACTGACTAGCTCCTACAATGAGCAGTTCTTC.